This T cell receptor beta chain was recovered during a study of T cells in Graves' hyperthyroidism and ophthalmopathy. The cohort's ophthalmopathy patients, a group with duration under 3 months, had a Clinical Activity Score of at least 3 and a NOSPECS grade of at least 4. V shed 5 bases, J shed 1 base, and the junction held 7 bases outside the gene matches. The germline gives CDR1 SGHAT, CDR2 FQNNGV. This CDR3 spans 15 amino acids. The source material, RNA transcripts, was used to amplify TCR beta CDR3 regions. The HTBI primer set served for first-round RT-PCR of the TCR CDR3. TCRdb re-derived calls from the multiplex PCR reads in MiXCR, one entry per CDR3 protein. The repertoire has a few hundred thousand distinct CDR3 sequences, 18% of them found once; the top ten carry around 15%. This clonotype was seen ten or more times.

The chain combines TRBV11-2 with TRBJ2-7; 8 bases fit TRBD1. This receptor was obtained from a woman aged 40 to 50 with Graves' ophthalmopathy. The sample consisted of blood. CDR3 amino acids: CASSARRDRSYEQYF. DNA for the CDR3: TGTGCCAGCAGCGCCCGTCGGGACAGGTCCTACGAGCAGTACTTC.